Given below is one T cell receptor beta chain in context. The data originate from a study of blood T cell repertoires in COVID-19. Study summary: T cells, B-cell-depleted T cells, or PBMCs provided the cDNA or gDNA that served as material.

This CDR3 has 13 residues. Germline V gene lookup returns CDR1 SGHTA and CDR2 FQGNSA. J was trimmed by 8 bases and V by 4 bases; bases with no gene match: 7. Repertoires were generated with immunoSEQ multiplex PCR, while TCRdb's copy carries only in-frame clones and drops some. The sample holds a few hundred thousand clones; roughly four fifths are singletons and the top ten take about 8.1%. The clonotype originates from an older man with acute or convalescent COVID-19. This rearrangement joins TRBV7-2 to TRBJ1-2, with TRBD1 identical over 7 bases. Sample: peripheral blood. The CDR3 protein is CASSWTGLGGYTF. The CDR3 DNA follows: TGTGCCAGCAGCTGGACAGGTCTTGGCGGCTACACCTTC.